One sample yielded the 17 T cell receptor beta chains listed below, sequenced in a study of long-term antiretroviral therapy in people with HIV. They ran version v3.0 of the immunoSEQ assay at survey level. Assay used: immunoSEQ multiplex PCR; TCRdb lists only in-frame clones, some missing. The sample lists tens of thousands of clones; about 83% were seen once. Material: unsorted PBMCs, obtained 2 years after starting antiretroviral therapy. These receptors were obtained from a woman in her fifties or sixties with HIV.

The gene calls are TRBV30 and TRBJ1-5, with D uncertain. Trimming left V 3 bases short and J 4 bases short, with 13 bases between. The CDR3 runs to 14 residues. The germline gives CDR1 GTSNPN, CDR2 SVGIG (reference sequence). CDR3 amino acids: CAWRARWGNQPQHF. CDR3 bases: TGTGCCTGGAGGGCTCGTTGGGGAAATCAGCCCCAGCATTTT.

V is TRBV6-1 and J is TRBJ1-5; tentatively, D is TRBD1 (5 bases). There are 12 residues in the CDR3. Germline V CDR1 and CDR2: MNHNS, SASEGT. The V end was cut by 6 bases, the J end by 9 bases, with 12 bases between. CDR3 bases: TGTGCCAGCAGCGTTTCAGGGAGGCCCCAGCATTTT. Translating it yields CASSVSGRPQHF.

This clone is medium-sized (0.01 to 0.1%). V and J are TRBV19 and TRBJ2-1; TRBD2 agrees at 11 bases. Germline values: CDR1 LNHDA, CDR2 SQIVND (reference sequence). With 8 bases clipped from V and 5 bases from J, the junction kept 8 bases outside the gene matches. The CDR3 covers 15 residues. The CDR3 loop is CASVPGTSGNNEQFF. The CDR3 bases are TGTGCCAGTGTCCCCGGGACTAGCGGCAACAATGAGCAGTTCTTC.

V usage is TRBV7-2 and J usage is TRBJ2-7; weak D call: TRBD2 (5 bases). Germline V gene lookup returns CDR1 SGHTA and CDR2 FQGNSA. CDR3 length: 16 amino acids. Trimming took 4 bases from V and 5 from J, leaving 21 bases between them. CDR3 sequence (DNA): TGTGCCAGCAGCTCACCCCGGGGTCGTAGGGCAAACGAGCAGTACTTC. It codes for CASSSPRGRRANEQYF.

The chain is built from TRBV27 and TRBJ1-5; 7 bases match TRBD1. This CDR3 is 14 amino acids long. After removal of 5 bases from V and 6 bases from J, the junction contained 7 bases not matched to a gene. The germline CDR1 and CDR2 sequences are MNHEY and SMNVEV (reference sequence). This chain's CDR3 is CASSTTGVGQPQHF. The CDR3 nucleotides are TGTGCCAGCAGTACCACAGGGGTAGGTCAGCCCCAGCATTTT.

The rearrangement uses TRBV5-3 and TRBJ2-7; tentatively, D is TRBD2 (5 bases). TRBV5-3 is marked as an open reading frame, function uncertain. The germline V and J ends were trimmed by 6 bases and 2 bases, with 18 bases remaining between them. The CDR3 has 15 residues. This CDR3 reads CARTSARGAAYEQYV. CDR3 bases: TGTGCCAGAACCTCAGCCCGGGGAGCGGCCTACGAGCAGTACGTC.

The rearrangement joins TRBV5-1 to TRBJ1-6; TRBD1 is a possible D gene (6 bases). CDR1 and CDR2 from the germline V gene are SGHRS and YFSETQ. Trimming pared 0 bases from V and 8 bases from J, leaving 18 bases between. This CDR3 has 17 residues. For the CDR3, the DNA is TGCGCCAGCAGCTTGGATTTTCAGGGGCGGACGGATTCACCCCTCCACTTT. Its protein product is CASSLDFQGRTDSPLHF.

This clone was found a few times. The gene calls are TRBV11-2 and TRBJ1-3, with D unresolved. Trimming pared 3 bases from V and 5 bases from J, leaving 2 bases between. Germline V CDR1 and CDR2: SGHAT, FQNNGV. This CDR3 is 11 amino acids long. DNA of the CDR3: TGTGCCAGCAGCTTGAGAAACACCATATATTTT. It is translated as CASSLRNTIYF.

As concerns this clone: One end of the junction fails to match germline, which may point to a read error. V is TRBV20-1 and J is TRBJ1-1; the D gene is possibly TRBD1 (6 bases). This CDR3 has 9 residues. CDR1 and CDR2 from the germline V gene are DFQATT and SNEGSKA (reference sequence). This chain's CDR3 is CSATATGIF. CDR3 in DNA: TGCAGTGCTACCGCAACAGGGATCTTT.

This clone was recorded once. This chain joins TRBV7-9 and TRBJ1-1; 9 bases map to TRBD1. The CDR3 is made up of 16 amino acids. The germline V gene encodes CDR1 SEHNR and CDR2 FQNEAQ (reference sequence). V gave up 5 bases and J gave up 4 bases; unmatched junction bases: 11. The CDR3 reads CASSLDPGQGSTEAFF. Written as DNA, the CDR3 is TGTGCCAGCAGCCTCGATCCCGGACAGGGGAGCACTGAAGCTTTCTTT.

The genes are TRBV19 and TRBJ2-3; D possibly corresponds to TRBD1 (5 bases). V was pared by 3 bases and J by 4 bases, with 11 bases between. Germline lookup yields CDR1 LNHDA and CDR2 SQIVND (reference sequence). The CDR3 contains 14 residues. The CDR3, as DNA: TGTGCCAGTAGTATTCCGACAGTATCAGATACGCAGTATTTT. This gives the protein CASSIPTVSDTQYF.

This sequence joins TRBV5-4 and TRBJ1-1; D is possibly TRBD1 (6 bases). With 4 bases removed from V and 1 base from J, the gap between germline ends came to 8 bases. The CDR3 is 13 amino acids. CDR1 and CDR2 (germline): SGHNT, YYREEE (reference sequence). CDR3 in amino acids: CASSKGQNTEAFF. In DNA, the CDR3 is TGTGCCAGCAGCAAGGGACAGAACACTGAAGCTTTCTTT.

The chain recombines TRBV27 with TRBJ1-3, with D unclear. Trimming stripped 3 bases from V and 3 bases from J, with 6 bases between. The germline CDR1 and CDR2 sequences are MNHEY and SMNVEV (reference sequence). CDR3 length equals 13 residues. The DNA for the CDR3 is TGTGCCAGCAGTTTGTCCAGTGGAAACACCATATATTTT. It yields the protein CASSLSSGNTIYF.

J is TRBJ1-2 and V is TRBV5-1, with TRBD1 as a possible D gene (6 bases). Germline CDR1 and CDR2: SGHRS and YFSETQ. Trimming took off 0 bases at V and 4 bases at J, with 10 bases between the two ends. The CDR3 totals 14 residues. The CDR3 loop reads CASSLDGGAYGYTF. The CDR3, as DNA: TGCGCCAGCAGCTTGGATGGGGGGGCCTATGGCTACACCTTC.

The genes are TRBV6-1 and TRBJ1-3, with D unclear. The germline V and J ends were trimmed by 11 bases and 2 bases, with 10 bases remaining between them. The CDR3 consists of 12 residues. Per germline, CDR1 MNHNS and CDR2 SASEGT. CDR3 amino acids: CAAGNPGNTIYF. CDR3 sequence (DNA): TGTGCCGCGGGAAACCCTGGAAACACCATATATTTT.

The V call is TRBV30, the J call TRBJ1-5, with D uncertain. The V gene's germline CDR1 is GTSNPN and CDR2 SVGIG (reference sequence). Trimming took off 2 bases at V and 4 bases at J, with 12 bases between the two ends. This CDR3 is 14 amino acids long. The CDR3 DNA reads TGTGCCTGGAGTAATGGCCGGTGGAATCAGCCCCAGCATTTT. Its protein is CAWSNGRWNQPQHF.

The chain uses TRBV2 and TRBJ1-6; D is ambiguous. Trimming stripped 4 bases from V and 7 bases from J, with 5 bases between. This CDR3 comprises 12 residues. Looked up from germline, CDR1 is SNHLY and CDR2 is FYNNEI. The CDR3 DNA follows: TGTGCCAGCAGTGGAGGGAATTCACCCCTCCACTTT. Translated, it gives CASSGGNSPLHF.